The next 10 T cell receptor beta chains were all read from a single sample in a study of cytomegalovirus exposure and HLA in healthy donors. Use of 60 Vbeta and 13 Jbeta primers characterized the PCR. Method: immunoSEQ multiplex PCR; TCRdb's copy keeps in-frame clones and lacks some. The data show some 150,000 clones, about four fifths seen once. Sequenced sample: PBMCs. The receptor source for this set is a man between 50 and 59 years old in good health and CMV-seropositive.

The rearrangement uses TRBV27 and TRBJ1-2; no clear D. This CDR3 contains 14 residues. Germline V lookup: CDR1 MNHEY, CDR2 SMNVEV (reference sequence). Deletions cut 6 bases from V and 4 bases from J, with 15 bases between. CDR3: CASRRSEVLYGYTF. The CDR3 DNA reads as TGTGCCAGCAGGCGAAGTGAAGTCCTCTATGGCTACACCTTC.

V and J are TRBV27 and TRBJ1-5; 12 bases fit TRBD1. V lost 3 bases, J lost 6 bases, and 9 bases stayed unmatched. The CDR3 is 17 residues long. Germline V CDR1 and CDR2: MNHEY, SMNVEV (reference sequence). CDR3 nucleotide sequence: TGTGCCAGCAGTTTGTCCGGGGACAGGGGGCCTGGTCAGCCCCAGCATTTT. This translates into CASSLSGDRGPGQPQHF.

The chain carries TRBV12-5 and TRBJ2-1; 11 bases align to TRBD2. Trimming cost V 0 bases and J 2 bases; bases outside gene matches: 15. Germline CDR1 reads LGHNT; CDR2 reads FRNRAP. The CDR3 runs to 21 residues. DNA of the CDR3: TGTGCTAGTGGTTTGGTGAAAGGGACTAGCGGTCGCCACCTCACCTACAATGAGCAGTTCTTC. It encodes CASGLVKGTSGRHLTYNEQFF.

The V and J genes are TRBV5-6 and TRBJ2-7, with 7 bases fitting TRBD1. V shed 4 bases and J 1 base; nucleotides not matched to a gene: 5. The CDR3 runs 14 residues. Looked up from germline, CDR1 is SGHDT and CDR2 is YYEEEE. The CDR3 DNA follows: TGTGCCAGCAGCAACCGGGACAGTTCCTACGAGCAGTACTTC. It codes for CASSNRDSSYEQYF.

This clone was observed once. This chain joins TRBV4-1 and TRBJ2-4; TRBD2 matches 14 bases. V was clipped by 8 bases and J by 1 base; unmatched bases: 10. CDR1 and CDR2 from the germline V gene are MGHRA and YSYEKL. This CDR3 has 18 residues. CDR3 residues: CASSPGLAGEVAKNIQYF. The CDR3 DNA reads as TGCGCCAGCTCACCGGGACTAGCGGGAGAGGTTGCCAAAAACATTCAGTACTTC.

The rearrangement joins TRBV7-6 to TRBJ2-7; maybe TRBD2 (5 bases). This CDR3 is 16 amino acids long. V was pared by 3 bases and J by 0 bases, with 15 bases between. The germline CDR1 and CDR2 sequences are SGHVS and FNYEAQ. CDR3 amino acids: CASSFEVRRSSYEQYF. The CDR3 nucleotides read TGTGCCAGCAGCTTTGAGGTGCGGAGGAGCTCCTACGAGCAGTACTTC.

CDR3 in amino acids: CASSYSAAGPGNIQYF. The CDR3 DNA follows: TGTGCCAGCAGTTACTCAGCTGCAGGGCCGGGAAACATTCAGTACTTC. J is TRBJ2-4 and V is TRBV6-5, with D possibly being TRBD1 (5 bases). The CDR3 consists of 16 residues. Germline V gives CDR1 MNHEY, CDR2 SVGAGI. V was cut by 0 bases and J by 6 bases, with 15 bases left in between.

This chain uses TRBV10-3 with TRBJ2-1; D not certain. This CDR3 region has 14 residues. Germline CDR1 and CDR2: ENHRY and SYGVKD. The V gene lost 4 bases and the J gene lost 1 base, with 8 bases spanning the gap. The CDR3 DNA reads TGTGCCATCAGTGTTGGCGGTTCCTACAATGAGCAGTTCTTC. Protein product: CAISVGGSYNEQFF.

The chain recombines TRBV7-3 with TRBJ2-2; 10 bases align to TRBD2. V dropped 5 bases and J dropped 4; count of bases not matched to a gene: 7. Germline assignment: CDR1 SGHTA and CDR2 FQGTGA. This CDR3 comprises 16 residues. DNA for the CDR3: TGTGCCAGCAGCGTAGGACTAGCGGTAGCCACCGGGGAGCTGTTTTTT. It encodes CASSVGLAVATGELFF.

This rearrangement joins TRBV2 to TRBJ2-3; 7 bases fit TRBD1. The germline gives CDR1 SNHLY, CDR2 FYNNEI. J lost 2 bases, V lost 8 bases, and 7 bases had no gene match. The CDR3 totals 14 residues. In DNA form, the CDR3 reads TGTGCCAGCGGGTTGGGACAGTACACAGATACGCAGTATTTT. Protein product: CASGLGQYTDTQYF. The full variable domain, rest sourced from reference TRBV2 and TRBJ2-3, is EPEVTQTPSHQVTQMGQEVILRCVPISNHLYFYWYRQILGQKVEFLVSFYNNEISEKSEIFDDQFSVERPDGSNFTLKIRSTKLEDSAMYFCASGLGQYTDTQYFGPGTRLTVL.